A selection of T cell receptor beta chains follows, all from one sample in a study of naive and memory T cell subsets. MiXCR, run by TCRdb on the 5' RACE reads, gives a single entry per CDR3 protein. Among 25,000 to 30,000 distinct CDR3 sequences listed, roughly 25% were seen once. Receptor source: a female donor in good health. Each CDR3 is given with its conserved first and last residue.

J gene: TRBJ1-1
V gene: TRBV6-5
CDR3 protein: CASRSAMNTEAFF

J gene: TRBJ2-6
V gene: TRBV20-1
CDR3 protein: CSAREKGSSYSLSGANVLTF

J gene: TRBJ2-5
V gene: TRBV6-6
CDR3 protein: CASTGTEETQYF

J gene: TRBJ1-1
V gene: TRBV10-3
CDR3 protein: CAISERAVGTEAFF

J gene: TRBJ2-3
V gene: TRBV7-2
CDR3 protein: CASSWGPTDTQYF

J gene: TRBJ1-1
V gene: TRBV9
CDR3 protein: CASTRDSEYSPGAFF

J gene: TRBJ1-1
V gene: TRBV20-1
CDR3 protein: CSANHPSGVTEAFF

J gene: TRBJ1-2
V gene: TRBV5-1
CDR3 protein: CASSLGGTQAYGYTF

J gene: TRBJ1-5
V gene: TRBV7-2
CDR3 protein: CASSLRDPGQPQHF

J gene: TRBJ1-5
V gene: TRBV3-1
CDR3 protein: CASSQDHGGGQPQHF

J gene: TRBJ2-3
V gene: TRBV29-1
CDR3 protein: CSSRVSGFSTDTQYF

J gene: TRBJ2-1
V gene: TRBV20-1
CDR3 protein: CSAPGTKTAEQFF

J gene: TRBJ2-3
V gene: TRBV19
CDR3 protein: CASSSSAGGPSSSTDTQYF

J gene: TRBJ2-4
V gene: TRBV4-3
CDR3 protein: CASSQDAQKQHIQYF

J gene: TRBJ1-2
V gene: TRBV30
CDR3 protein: CAWTDNYGYTF

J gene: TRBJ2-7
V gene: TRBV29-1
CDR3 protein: CSVEQGVGQYF

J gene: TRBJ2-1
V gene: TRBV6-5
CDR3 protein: CASSYERAYNEQFF

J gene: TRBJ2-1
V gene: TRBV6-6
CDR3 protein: CASSSPGGRSNEQFF

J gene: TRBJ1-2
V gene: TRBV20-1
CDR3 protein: CSARDPWGNNYGYTF

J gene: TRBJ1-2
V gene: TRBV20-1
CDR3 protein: CSARHSRDGYTF

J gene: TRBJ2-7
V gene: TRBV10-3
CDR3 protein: CAISESTSGTYEQYF

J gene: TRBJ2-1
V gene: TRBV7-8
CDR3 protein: CASSLPARDEQFF

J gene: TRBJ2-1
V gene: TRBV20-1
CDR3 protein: CSAFATTGSYNEQFF

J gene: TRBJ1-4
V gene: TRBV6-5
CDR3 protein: CASSYRATGYNEKLFF

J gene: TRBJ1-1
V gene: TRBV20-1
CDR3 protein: CSASDQPDTEAFF

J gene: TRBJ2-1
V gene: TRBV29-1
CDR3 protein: CSTGGGNEQFF

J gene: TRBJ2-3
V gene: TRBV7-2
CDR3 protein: CASSYSGGSTDTQYF

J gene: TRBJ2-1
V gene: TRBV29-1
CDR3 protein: CSVAGRGNEQFF

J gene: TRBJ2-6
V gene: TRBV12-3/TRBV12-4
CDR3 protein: CAVSVLRTGANVLTF

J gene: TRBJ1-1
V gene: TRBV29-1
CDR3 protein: CSVEDPGTENTEAFF

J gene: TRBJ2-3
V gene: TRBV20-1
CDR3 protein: CSATPRSGRSDTQYF

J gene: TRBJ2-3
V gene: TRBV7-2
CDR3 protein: CASSPPAQDTQYF

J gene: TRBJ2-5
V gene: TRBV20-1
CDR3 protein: CSARGQLETQYF

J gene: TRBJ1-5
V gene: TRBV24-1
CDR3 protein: CATREGYFQGIIKCSNQPQHF

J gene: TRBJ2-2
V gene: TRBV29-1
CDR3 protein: CSVHGGGASTGELFF

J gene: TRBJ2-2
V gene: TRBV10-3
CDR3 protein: CAISESGSPGELFF

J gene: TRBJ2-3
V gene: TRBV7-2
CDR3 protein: CASSFSLAQDTQYF

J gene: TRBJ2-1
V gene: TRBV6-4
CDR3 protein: CASSVGTSSNEQFF

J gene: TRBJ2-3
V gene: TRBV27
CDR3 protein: CASSLFLATDTQYF

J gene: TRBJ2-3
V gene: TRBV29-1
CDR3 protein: CSVEAGADTQYF

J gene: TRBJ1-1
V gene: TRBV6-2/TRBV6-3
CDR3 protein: CATTGWKDTEAFF

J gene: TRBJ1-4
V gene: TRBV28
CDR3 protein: CASSLLRAGEKLFF

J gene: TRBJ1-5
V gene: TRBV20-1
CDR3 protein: CSALQGNQPQHF

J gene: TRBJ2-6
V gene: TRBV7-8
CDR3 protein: CASSRRGSDSIISGANVLTF

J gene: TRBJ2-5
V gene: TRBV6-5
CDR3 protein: CASSYGELAGPGTQYF

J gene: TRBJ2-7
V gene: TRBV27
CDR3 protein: CASSLLPGDYEQYF

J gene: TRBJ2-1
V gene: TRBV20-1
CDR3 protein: CSARDRLAGAQNEQFF

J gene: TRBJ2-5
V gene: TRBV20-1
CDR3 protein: CSAIPFSGQETQYF

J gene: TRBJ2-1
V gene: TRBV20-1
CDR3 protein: CSARDGRAYEQFF

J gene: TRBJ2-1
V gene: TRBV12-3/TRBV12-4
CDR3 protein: CASSWTSGRAEQFF

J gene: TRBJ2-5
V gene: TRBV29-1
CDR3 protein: CSVEQGNSETQYF

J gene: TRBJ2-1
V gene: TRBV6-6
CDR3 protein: CASRRGTSGEGEQFF

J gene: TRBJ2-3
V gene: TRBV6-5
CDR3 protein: CATRTTGASTDTQYF

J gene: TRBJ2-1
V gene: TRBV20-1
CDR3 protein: CSARRLATNEQFF